What follows is one TCR beta chain and its context. The target antigen is unknown. V shed 4 bases and J shed 6 bases, with 8 bases lying between them. This CDR3 is built from 12 residues. Germline CDR1 is MGHRA and CDR2 is YSYEKL. The data derive from a study of cytomegalovirus exposure and HLA in healthy donors. Study-wide points: For cytomegalovirus status, the classifier reportedly gave diagnoses with high specificity and sensitivity.

Each donor's status was that of a healthy bone marrow donor. The study ran its PCR with 60 Vbeta and 13 Jbeta primers. Sequencing used immunoSEQ multiplex PCR; TCRdb keeps in-frame clones, though not all of them. Of some 130,000 clones listed, nearly 80% are singletons. Source material: PBMCs. The receptor comes from a man younger than 40 in good health and CMV-seronegative. This chain connects TRBV4-1 to TRBJ2-3; D possibly corresponds to TRBD2 (5 bases). The CDR3 loop reads CASSPPGDTQYF. The CDR3 nucleotides are TGCGCCAGCAGCCCACCGGGGGATACGCAGTATTTT.